Each of the 29 T cell receptor beta chains below was sequenced from the same sample in a study of blood T cell repertoires in COVID-19. Sequencing used immunoSEQ multiplex PCR; TCRdb keeps in-frame clones, though not all of them. The sample holds 300,000 to 500,000 clones, roughly 88% seen once. Sequencing was performed on PBMCs or T cells enriched from blood (not recorded which). The receptors stem from a woman between 25 and 40 years old with acute COVID-19.

The V and J genes are TRBV7-2 and TRBJ2-7; TRBD2 agrees at 9 bases. The V segment lost 5 bases and the J segment 2 bases; nucleotides outside the gene matches: 1. CDR3 length: 13 residues. The V gene's germline CDR1 is SGHTA and CDR2 FQGNSA. The CDR3 spells CASSRGGAYEQYF. Here the CDR3 DNA reads TGTGCCAGCAGCCGCGGGGGGGCCTACGAGCAGTACTTC.

The rearrangement joins TRBV19 to TRBJ1-1; the match to TRBD1 covers 7 bases. The length of the CDR3 is 15 residues. Germline lookup yields CDR1 LNHDA and CDR2 SQIVND (reference sequence). Trimming took 7 bases from V and 4 from J; bases not matched to a gene: 12. CDR3 residues: CASKVGLDRTTEAFF. The CDR3, as DNA: TGTGCCAGTAAGGTTGGCTTGGACAGGACCACTGAAGCTTTCTTT.

The chain joins TRBV3-1 (or the pseudogene TRBV3-2) to TRBJ1-1; D ambiguous. V was trimmed by 0 bases and J by 0 bases, leaving 8 bases between them. Germline V CDR1 and CDR2: LGHDT, YNNKEL (reference sequence). The CDR3 covers 15 residues. The CDR3 DNA reads as TGTGCCAGCAGCCAAGAGGGAGCAATGAACACTGAAGCTTTCTTT. It codes for CASSQEGAMNTEAFF.

CDR3 residues: CSVAPGLNEKLFF. CDR3 nucleotides: TGCAGCGTCGCCCCGGGACTCAATGAAAAACTGTTTTTT. The V gene is TRBV29-1, the J gene TRBJ1-4, with D possibly TRBD1 on 5 matching bases. V lost 6 bases and J 5 bases, leaving 13 bases between the germline ends. Germline V gives CDR1 SQVTM, CDR2 ANQGSEA. The CDR3 sequence is 13 residues long.

The chain is built from TRBV14 and TRBJ1-1, with D possibly being TRBD1 (6 bases). This CDR3 contains 15 residues. Germline loops: CDR1 SGHDN, CDR2 FVKESK. Trimming removed 4 bases from V and 4 bases from J, with 16 bases in between. CDR3 sequence: CASSRPDRGATEAFF. CDR3 coding DNA: TGTGCCAGCAGCCGCCCCGACCGGGGGGCCACTGAAGCTTTCTTT.

The chain combines TRBV30 with TRBJ2-5; D unclear. The CDR3 covers 12 residues. Trimming took 5 bases from V and 5 from J, leaving 12 bases between them. Germline-derived CDR1 and CDR2 are GTSNPN and SVGIG (reference sequence). Here the CDR3 reads CAWAPRLETQYF. CDR3 nucleotides: TGTGCCTGGGCTCCGAGATTGGAGACCCAGTACTTC. Together with reference TRBV30 and TRBJ2-5, the CDR3 gives the full variable domain: SQTIHQWPATLVQPVGSPLSLECTVEGTSNPNLYWYRQAAGRGLQLLFYSVGIGQISSEVPQNLSASRPQDRQFILSSKKLLLSDSGFYLCAWAPRLETQYFGPGTRLLVL.

The chain couples TRBV18 to TRBJ1-1; D call uncertain. Germline CDR1 is KGHSH and CDR2 is LQKENI. CDR3 length equals 16 residues. V lost 0 bases to trimming and J lost 5 bases, with 16 bases between them. CDR3 sequence reads: CASSPPTGGLRTEAFF. The DNA for the CDR3 is TGTGCCAGCTCACCACCGACTGGAGGCCTACGGACTGAAGCTTTCTTT.

On this clone: Other DNA variants within this sample encode the same CDR3. The rearrangement links TRBV29-1 to TRBJ1-3, with unresolved D. Deletions cut 1 base from V and 0 bases from J, with 4 bases between. The CDR3 has 13 amino acids. Germline assignment: CDR1 SQVTM and CDR2 ANQGSEA. CDR3 protein: CSVEGSSGNTIYF. The DNA for the CDR3 is TGCAGCGTTGAAGGTAGCTCTGGAAACACCATATATTTT.

This rearrangement joins TRBV7-9 to TRBJ1-1, with no clear D. The CDR3 is 12 residues long. The V gene's germline CDR1 is SEHNR and CDR2 FQNEAQ (reference sequence). The V and J ends lost 1 base and 6 bases respectively, with 6 bases between them. CDR3 sequence: CASSLGPPEAFF. The CDR3, as DNA: TGTGCCAGCAGCTTAGGGCCCCCTGAAGCTTTCTTT.

The DNA for the CDR3 is TGTGCCAGCAGTTACTCCGGGACAGAAGATTCACCCCTCCACTTT. Protein: CASSYSGTEDSPLHF. This rearrangement joins TRBV6-5 to TRBJ1-6; the match to TRBD1 covers 7 bases. Germline CDR1 and CDR2: MNHEY and SVGAGI. After removal of 0 bases from V and 8 bases from J, the junction contained 4 bases not matched to a gene. The CDR3 length is 15 residues.

This clone was picked up one time. CDR3 nucleotide sequence: TGTGCCAGCAGTTACTGGAAGGCCAGGGGGCCTCGATCCTACGAGCAGTACTTC. Its translation: CASSYWKARGPRSYEQYF. This chain connects TRBV6-2 or TRBV6-3 to TRBJ2-7, with 8 positions matching TRBD1. Looked up from germline, CDR1 is MNHEY and CDR2 is SVGEGT. Trimming at V came to 1 base and at J to 1 base, leaving 12 bases not matched to a gene. CDR3 size: 18 residues.

The chain couples TRBV6-5 to TRBJ1-2; TRBD1 aligns across 7 bases. Unmatched junction bases numbered 8, after V lost 5 bases and J lost 8 bases. CDR3 length equals 13 residues. CDR1 and CDR2 from the germline V gene are MNHEY and SVGAGI. The CDR3 is CASSPTGVDGYTF. Here the CDR3 DNA reads TGTGCCAGCAGTCCTACAGGGGTCGACGGCTACACCTTC.

V is TRBV28 and J is TRBJ2-7, with D perhaps TRBD2 (5 bases). Trimming shortened V by 7 bases and J by 0 bases, and 16 bases separated the two germline ends. The CDR3 consists of 15 residues. Germline values: CDR1 MDHEN, CDR2 SYDVKM. CDR3 loop: CASTSGLASSYEQYF. The CDR3 region has the DNA TGTGCCAGCACCTCGGGTCTAGCTAGCTCCTACGAGCAGTACTTC.

The chain employs TRBV18 and TRBJ1-5; 8 positions agree with TRBD1. Germline V gene data show CDR1 as KGHSH and CDR2 as LQKENI. The CDR3 contains 15 residues. The V segment lost 3 bases and the J segment 6 bases; nucleotides outside the gene matches: 7. The CDR3 DNA reads as TGTGCCAGCTCACCTGGGACAGGAGAGAGTCAGCCCCAGCATTTT. Encoded protein: CASSPGTGESQPQHF.

This rearrangement joins TRBV12-5 to TRBJ2-1, with 7 positions matching TRBD2. The CDR3 has 18 amino acids. V was clipped by 0 bases and J by 2 bases; unmatched bases: 10. Germline-derived CDR1 and CDR2 are LGHNT and FRNRAP. DNA for the CDR3: TGTGCTAGTGGTTTGGTAGGGGACGGGGGGATCGCCTACAATGAGCAGTTCTTC. Protein sequence: CASGLVGDGGIAYNEQFF.

The chain links TRBV5-1 to TRBJ1-1; no firm D call. The CDR3 is 15 residues long. Germline CDR1 SGHRS, CDR2 YFSETQ. V was pared by 1 base and J by 5 bases, with 15 bases between. For the CDR3, the DNA is TGCGCCAGCAGCTTGAATTCGGGTTTCCGGACTGAAGCTTTCTTT. Residues: CASSLNSGFRTEAFF.

This clone appeared a few times. The CDR3 coding sequence is TGCGCCAGCAGCCCGGGGGCGCAGGGGGTGTATCAGCCCCAGCATTTT. Protein: CASSPGAQGVYQPQHF. The V call is TRBV4-1, the J call TRBJ1-5; 7 bases agree with TRBD1. V was clipped by 4 bases and J by 5 bases; unmatched bases: 11. Germline assignment: CDR1 MGHRA and CDR2 YSYEKL. The CDR3 sequence is 16 residues long.

The chain uses TRBV7-2 and TRBJ1-6, with 8 positions matching TRBD1. V lost 5 bases, J lost 5 bases, and 5 bases stayed unmatched. Per the germline V gene, CDR1 is SGHTA and CDR2 is FQGNSA. The CDR3 runs 15 residues. CDR3: CASSPGQGNNSPLHF. Here the CDR3 DNA reads TGTGCCAGCAGCCCAGGACAGGGAAATAATTCACCCCTCCACTTT.

This chain connects TRBV2 to TRBJ2-2; 15 bases agree with TRBD2. Germline V gene lookup returns CDR1 SNHLY and CDR2 FYNNEI. V gave up 4 bases and J gave up 2 bases; unmatched junction bases: 8. This CDR3 has 19 residues. This CDR3 is CASSGWTSGGAINTGELFF. Here the CDR3 DNA reads TGTGCCAGCAGTGGGTGGACTAGCGGGGGGGCCATCAACACCGGGGAGCTGTTTTTT. The full variable domain, in which reference TRBV2 and TRBJ2-2 provide the parts outside the CDR3, is EPEVTQTPSHQVTQMGQEVILRCVPISNHLYFYWYRQILGQKVEFLVSFYNNEISEKSEIFDDQFSVERPDGSNFTLKIRSTKLEDSAMYFCASSGWTSGGAINTGELFFGEGSRLTVL.

This chain links TRBV19 with TRBJ1-3; tentative D call: TRBD1 (5 bases). The V end lost 11 bases, the J end lost 2 bases, and 7 bases lay between the germline ends. The CDR3 runs 11 residues. Germline V gene data show CDR1 as LNHDA and CDR2 as SQIVND (reference sequence). The CDR3 loop reads CAGAAGNTIYF. The CDR3 bases are TGTGCCGGGGCAGCTGGAAACACCATATATTTT.

The CDR3 protein is CASSVAGVGYGYTF. CDR3 in DNA: TGTGCCAGCAGCGTAGCAGGGGTTGGCTATGGCTACACCTTC. This chain connects TRBV9 to TRBJ1-2, with a tentative D call TRBD1 (6 bases). V lost 0 bases, J lost 4 bases, and 10 bases lay in between. Germline V gene sequence: CDR1 SGDLS, CDR2 YYNGEE. The CDR3 length is 14 residues.

This clone was seen more than once but under ten times. The CDR3 DNA sequence: TGTGCCAGTAGTAGGAAAGGGACTGGGGGTACGAGTGAAAAACTGTTTTTT. Translating it yields CASSRKGTGGTSEKLFF. The J gene is TRBJ1-4, the V gene TRBV19, with a tentative D call TRBD1 (5 bases). Per the germline V gene, CDR1 is LNHDA and CDR2 is SQIVND (reference sequence). The V end was cut by 4 bases, the J end by 7 bases, with 22 bases between. The CDR3 is made up of 17 amino acids.

The rearrangement uses TRBV6-6 and TRBJ2-3, with 9 bases matching TRBD2. CDR3 length: 17 residues. Germline assignment: CDR1 MNHNY and CDR2 SVGAGI (reference sequence). V trimming: 6 bases; J trimming: 7 bases; junction bases outside the gene matches: 17. CDR3 sequence reads: CASSRRGAAGGRNTQYF. The CDR3 coding sequence is TGTGCCAGCAGCCGACGGGGGGCAGCGGGGGGTAGAAATACGCAGTATTTT.

The rearrangement uses TRBV4-1 and TRBJ1-5, with TRBD1 matching over 9 bases. CDR3 length: 16 amino acids. Germline CDR1 and CDR2: MGHRA and YSYEKL. Germline trimming cut 1 base from V and 6 bases from J; bases unmatched to any gene: 7. The CDR3 DNA sequence: TGCGCCAGCAGCCAAGGGCTCGGGACAGGGACTCAGCCCCAGCATTTT. Protein product: CASSQGLGTGTQPQHF.

The chain uses TRBV4-1 and TRBJ1-6, with TRBD1 as a possible D gene (5 bases). CDR3 length: 15 residues. V was pared by 1 base and J by 6 bases, with 10 bases between. The germline V gene encodes CDR1 MGHRA and CDR2 YSYEKL. CDR3 loop: CASSQVGAVNSPLHF. Here the CDR3 DNA reads TGCGCCAGCAGCCAAGTAGGGGCTGTTAATTCACCCCTCCACTTT.

This clone occurred a few times. The rearrangement links TRBV19 to TRBJ1-1; possible D gene TRBD1, 5 bases. Germline V gene sequence: CDR1 LNHDA, CDR2 SQIVND (reference sequence). The V end lost 7 bases, the J end lost 5 bases, and 32 bases lay between the germline ends. The CDR3 consists of 19 residues. This CDR3 reads CASNYLSGGGRVRRTEAFF. CDR3 DNA sequence: TGTGCCAGTAACTACCTCTCCGGCGGGGGAAGGGTCCGAAGGACTGAAGCTTTCTTT.

The chain links TRBV5-1 to TRBJ1-3; no clear D gene. V lost 0 bases and J 8 bases, leaving 18 bases between the germline ends. Looked up from germline, CDR1 is SGHRS and CDR2 is YFSETQ. The CDR3 runs to 16 residues. CDR3 nucleotide sequence: TGCGCCAGCAGCTTGGACTTTATTGGTAGTCAGGACACCATATATTTT. It specifies CASSLDFIGSQDTIYF.

The CDR3 region has the DNA TGCAGCGTTCACGGGGATACTGAAGCTTTCTTT. Protein: CSVHGDTEAFF. The chain couples TRBV29-1 to TRBJ1-1, with D hard to call. The CDR3 spans 11 residues. CDR1 SQVTM and CDR2 ANQGSEA come from the germline V gene. The V and J ends lost 5 bases and 5 bases respectively, with 9 bases between them.

The chain has TRBV5-1 and TRBJ1-1; 12 bases align to TRBD1. This CDR3 is built from 15 residues. The germline CDR1 and CDR2 sequences are SGHRS and YFSETQ. The V segment lost 5 bases and the J segment 2 bases; nucleotides outside the gene matches: 4. CDR3 in DNA: TGCGCCAGCAGTCCCGGGACAGGGGGCAACACTGAAGCTTTCTTT. Translated, it gives CASSPGTGGNTEAFF. Using reference TRBV5-1 and TRBJ1-1 for the parts outside the CDR3, the full variable domain is KAGVTQTPRYLIKTRGQQVTLSCSPISGHRSVSWYQQTPGQGLQFLFEYFSETQRNKGNFPGRFSGRQFSNSRSEMNVSTLELGDSALYLCASSPGTGGNTEAFFGQGTRLTVV.